The entry that follows covers one T cell receptor (beta chain) sequence. The CDR3 extends over 17 amino acids. The germline gives CDR1 MGHRA, CDR2 YSYEKL. After removal of 0 bases from V and 4 bases from J, the junction contained 7 bases not matched to a gene. CD4+ naive, central memory, regulatory and stem cell-like memory cells were sorted via CD45RO/CCR7/CD25/CD127/CD95/CD27. Expressed TCRB transcripts were sequenced because the isolated RNA had all been reverse transcribed beforehand. Sequenced by immunoSEQ multiplex PCR; TCRdb stores in-frame clones only, minus some. The data hold 130,000 to 150,000 clones, with about 10% observed a single time. This sample was taken from a study of beta chain features in type 1 diabetes.

Sequences were obtained from central memory CD4+ T cells from blood. V usage is TRBV4-1 and J usage is TRBJ2-2; 8 bases match TRBD2. The TCR was taken from a man aged 18 to 30 in good health. CDR3 bases: TGCGCCAGCAGCCAAGACTACGGACTAGCTTTCACCGGGGAGCTGTTTTTT. Translation: CASSQDYGLAFTGELFF.